The T cell receptor beta chain under discussion was sequenced for a study of molecular identifiers for immune sequencing clone quantification. Study in general: Replicates involved a five-way split of RNA from around 18,000 or 91,000 naive CD8 cells, with sequencing of four. Study-level points and caveats: Same-barcode identical TCR molecules could make highly expanded clones look smaller than they are. Under 1% of molecules in naive cells, but over 97% of effector molecules, belonged to clones above 20 RNA copies.

This clonotype has only a few counts. The antigen remains undetermined. Naive CD8 T cells were sorted, and the gate applied was CD8+CD4-CCR7+CD45RA+. The CDR3 covers 15 residues. CDR1 and CDR2 (germline): SGHDN, FVKESK. After removal of 4 bases from V and 2 bases from J, the junction contained 8 bases not matched to a gene. TCRdb reprocessed the PCR reads with MiXCR, giving one entry per CDR3 protein. The repertoire holds under 800,000 distinct CDR3 sequences, with about 25% as singletons. Sequenced input: naive CD8+ T cells from blood, with Jurkat cell RNA spiked in. Noted subset: FACS-sorted CD8+CD4-CCR7+CD45RA+ naive T cells. The source is a human donor in good health. Some libraries in this study had Jurkat cell RNA spiked in. The chain couples TRBV14 to TRBJ2-7; the match to TRBD1 covers 7 bases. This CDR3 is CASSPSGTEAYEQYF. The CDR3 coding sequence is TGTGCCAGCAGCCCCTCTGGGACAGAAGCCTACGAGCAGTACTTC.